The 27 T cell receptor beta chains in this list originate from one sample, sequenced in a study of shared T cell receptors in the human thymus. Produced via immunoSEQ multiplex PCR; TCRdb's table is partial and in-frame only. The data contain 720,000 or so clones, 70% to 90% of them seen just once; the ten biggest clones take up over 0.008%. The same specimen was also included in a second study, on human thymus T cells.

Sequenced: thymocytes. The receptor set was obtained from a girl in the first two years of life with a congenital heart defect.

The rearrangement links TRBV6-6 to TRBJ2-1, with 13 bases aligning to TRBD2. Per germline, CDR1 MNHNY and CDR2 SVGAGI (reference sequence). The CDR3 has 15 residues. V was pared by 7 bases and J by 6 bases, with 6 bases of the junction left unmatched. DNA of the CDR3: TGTGCCAGCAAAATACTAGCGGGGGGGTTCAATGAGCAGTTCTTC. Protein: CASKILAGGFNEQFF.

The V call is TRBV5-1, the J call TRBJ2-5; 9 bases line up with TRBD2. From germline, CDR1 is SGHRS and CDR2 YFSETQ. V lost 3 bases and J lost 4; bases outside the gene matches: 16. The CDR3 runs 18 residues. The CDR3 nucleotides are TGCGCCAGCAGCTGCGCCCCGGAGCGGGGGGCGCGGGGAGAGACCCAGTACTTC. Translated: CASSCAPERGARGETQYF.

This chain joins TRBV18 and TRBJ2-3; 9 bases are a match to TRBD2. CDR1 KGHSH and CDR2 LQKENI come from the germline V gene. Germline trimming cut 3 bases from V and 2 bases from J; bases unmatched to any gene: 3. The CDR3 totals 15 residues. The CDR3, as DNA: TGTGCCAGCTCACCTAGCGGGGGACCCACAGATACGCAGTATTTT. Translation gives CASSPSGGPTDTQYF.

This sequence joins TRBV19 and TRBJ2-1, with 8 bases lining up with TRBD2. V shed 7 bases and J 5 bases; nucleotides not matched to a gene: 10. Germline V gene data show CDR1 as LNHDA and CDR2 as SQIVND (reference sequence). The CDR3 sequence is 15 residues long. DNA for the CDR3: TGTGCCAGTATCGGGTGGAGCGGGGGCCACAATGAGCAGTTCTTC. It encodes CASIGWSGGHNEQFF. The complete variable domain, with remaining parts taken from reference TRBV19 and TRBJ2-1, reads DGGITQSPKYLFRKEGQNVTLSCEQNLNHDAMYWYRQDPGQGLRLIYYSQIVNDFQKGDIAEGYSVSREKKESFPLTVTSAQKNPTAFYLCASIGWSGGHNEQFFGPGTRLTVL.

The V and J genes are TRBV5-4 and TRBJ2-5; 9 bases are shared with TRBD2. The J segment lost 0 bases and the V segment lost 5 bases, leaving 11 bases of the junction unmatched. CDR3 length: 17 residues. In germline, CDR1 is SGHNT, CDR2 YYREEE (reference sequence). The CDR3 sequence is CASSFGPGLAHQETQYF. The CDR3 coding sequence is TGTGCCAGCAGTTTTGGGCCGGGACTAGCTCACCAAGAGACCCAGTACTTC.

As DNA, the CDR3 is TGTGCCAGCAGCCAATACGGGGACAGGGGTGAGTCACCCCTCCACTTT. Residues: CASSQYGDRGESPLHF. V and J are TRBV11-2 and TRBJ1-6, with 10 bases that match TRBD1. J gave up 10 bases and V 5 bases, and 11 bases lay outside the gene matches. Germline-derived CDR1 and CDR2 are SGHAT and FQNNGV. The CDR3 runs to 16 residues. The variable domain in full, completed from reference TRBV11-2 and TRBJ1-6, reads EAGVAQSPRYKIIEKRQSVAFWCNPISGHATLYWYQQILGQGPKLLIQFQNNGVVDDSQLPKDRFSAERLKGVDSTLKIQPAKLEDSAVYLCASSQYGDRGESPLHFGNGTRLTVT.

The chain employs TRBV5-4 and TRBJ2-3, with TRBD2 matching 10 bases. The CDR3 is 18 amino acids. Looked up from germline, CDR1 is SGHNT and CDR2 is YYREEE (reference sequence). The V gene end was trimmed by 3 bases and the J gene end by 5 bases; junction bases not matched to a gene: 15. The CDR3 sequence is CASSYTLGLAGAGDTQYF. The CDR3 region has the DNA TGTGCCAGCAGCTACACCCTGGGGCTAGCGGGGGCTGGAGATACGCAGTATTTT.

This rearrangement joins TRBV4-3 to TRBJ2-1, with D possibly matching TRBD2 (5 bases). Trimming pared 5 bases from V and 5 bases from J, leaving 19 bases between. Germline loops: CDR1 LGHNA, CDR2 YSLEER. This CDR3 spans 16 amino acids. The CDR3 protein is CASSALEIRGNNEQFF. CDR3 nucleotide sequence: TGCGCCAGCAGCGCCCTAGAGATCCGGGGAAACAATGAGCAGTTCTTC.

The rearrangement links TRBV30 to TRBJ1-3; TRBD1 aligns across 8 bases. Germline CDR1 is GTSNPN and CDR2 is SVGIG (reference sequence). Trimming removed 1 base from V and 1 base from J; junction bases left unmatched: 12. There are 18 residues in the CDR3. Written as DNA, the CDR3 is TGTGCCTGGAGTGGAGGGGCGGACAGGGATACTTCTGGAAACACCATATATTTT. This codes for CAWSGGADRDTSGNTIYF.

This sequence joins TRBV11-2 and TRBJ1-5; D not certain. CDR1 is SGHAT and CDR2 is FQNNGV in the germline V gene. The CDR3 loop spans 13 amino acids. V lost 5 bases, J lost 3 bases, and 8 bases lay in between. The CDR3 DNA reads TGTGCCAGCAGCCTGAGGATCAATCAGCCCCAGCATTTT. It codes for CASSLRINQPQHF.

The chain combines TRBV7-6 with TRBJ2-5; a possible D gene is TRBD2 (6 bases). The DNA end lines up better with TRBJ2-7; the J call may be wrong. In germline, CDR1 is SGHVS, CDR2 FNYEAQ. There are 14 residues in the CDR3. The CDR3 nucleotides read TGTGCCAGCAGCCCCGAGGAGGGTTGGCACGAGCAGTACTTC. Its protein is CASSPEEGWHEQYF.

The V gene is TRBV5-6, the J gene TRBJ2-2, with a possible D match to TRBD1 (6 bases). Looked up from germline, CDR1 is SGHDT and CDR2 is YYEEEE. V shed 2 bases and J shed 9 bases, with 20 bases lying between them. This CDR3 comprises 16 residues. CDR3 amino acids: CASSFIEQGSNWELFF. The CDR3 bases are TGTGCCAGCAGCTTCATCGAACAGGGTTCTAATTGGGAGCTGTTTTTT.

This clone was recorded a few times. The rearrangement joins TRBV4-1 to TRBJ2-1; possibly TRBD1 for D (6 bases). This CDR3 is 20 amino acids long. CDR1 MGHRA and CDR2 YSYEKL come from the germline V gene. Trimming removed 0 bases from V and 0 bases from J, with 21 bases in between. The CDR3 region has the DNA TGCGCCAGCAGCCAAGATCTAGGGAGCTTCGGACAGAGCTCCTACAATGAGCAGTTCTTC. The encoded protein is CASSQDLGSFGQSSYNEQFF.

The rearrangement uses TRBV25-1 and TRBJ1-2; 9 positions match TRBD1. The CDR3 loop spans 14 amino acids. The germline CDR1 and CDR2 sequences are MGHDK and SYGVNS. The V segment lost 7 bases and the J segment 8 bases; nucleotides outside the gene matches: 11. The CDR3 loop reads CASTKGGTGYGYTF. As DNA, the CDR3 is TGTGCCAGCACGAAGGGGGGGACAGGGTACGGCTACACCTTC.

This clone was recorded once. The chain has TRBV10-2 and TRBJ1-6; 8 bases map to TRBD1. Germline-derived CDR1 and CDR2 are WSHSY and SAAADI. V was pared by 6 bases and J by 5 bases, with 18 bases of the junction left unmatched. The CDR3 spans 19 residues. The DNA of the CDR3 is TGCGCCAGCAGCCTGAGGGACAGGACCTTATCAAAGCATAATTCACCCCTCCACTTT. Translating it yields CASSLRDRTLSKHNSPLHF.

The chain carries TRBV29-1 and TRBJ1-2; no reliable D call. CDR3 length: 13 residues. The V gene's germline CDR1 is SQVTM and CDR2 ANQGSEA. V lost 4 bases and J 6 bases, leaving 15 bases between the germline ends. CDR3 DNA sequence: TGCAGCGTTGGGGGTCAGGAGGTCGATGGCTACACCTTC. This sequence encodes CSVGGQEVDGYTF.

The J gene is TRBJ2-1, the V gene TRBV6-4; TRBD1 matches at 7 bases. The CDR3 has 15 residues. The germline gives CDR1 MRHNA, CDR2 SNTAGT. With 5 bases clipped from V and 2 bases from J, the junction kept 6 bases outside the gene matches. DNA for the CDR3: TGTGCCAGCAGTCCCGACAGGGTCACCTACAATGAGCAGTTCTTC. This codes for CASSPDRVTYNEQFF.

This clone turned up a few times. Here the CDR3 DNA reads TGCGCCAGCAGCCCAGCTTTCCTCGGACAGAGGGTCAGCGAGCAGTACTTC. Translation gives CASSPAFLGQRVSEQYF. The chain is built from TRBV5-1 and TRBJ2-7, with D possibly being TRBD1 (6 bases). Germline CDR1 SGHRS, CDR2 YFSETQ. Trimming left V 4 bases short and J 6 bases short, with 26 bases between. The CDR3 length is 17 residues.

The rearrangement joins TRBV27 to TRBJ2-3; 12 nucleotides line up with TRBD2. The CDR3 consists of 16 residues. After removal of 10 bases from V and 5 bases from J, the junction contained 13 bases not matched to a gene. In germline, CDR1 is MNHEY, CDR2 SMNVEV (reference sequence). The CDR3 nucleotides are TGTGCCACTAACTCCAGACTAGCGGGGGAGGGAGATACGCAGTATTTT. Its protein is CATNSRLAGEGDTQYF.

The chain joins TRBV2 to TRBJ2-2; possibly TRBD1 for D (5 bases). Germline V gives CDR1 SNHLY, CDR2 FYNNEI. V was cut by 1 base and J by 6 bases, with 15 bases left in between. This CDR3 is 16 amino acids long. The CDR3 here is CASSEVFQGGAGELFF. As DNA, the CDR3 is TGTGCCAGCAGTGAAGTTTTCCAGGGTGGGGCCGGGGAGCTGTTTTTT.

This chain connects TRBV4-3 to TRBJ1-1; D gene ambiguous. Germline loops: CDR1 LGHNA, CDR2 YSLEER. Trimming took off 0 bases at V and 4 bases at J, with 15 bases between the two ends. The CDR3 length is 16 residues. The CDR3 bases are TGCGCCAGCAGCCAAGATACTTCCCAGGCGGGCACTGAAGCTTTCTTT. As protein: CASSQDTSQAGTEAFF.

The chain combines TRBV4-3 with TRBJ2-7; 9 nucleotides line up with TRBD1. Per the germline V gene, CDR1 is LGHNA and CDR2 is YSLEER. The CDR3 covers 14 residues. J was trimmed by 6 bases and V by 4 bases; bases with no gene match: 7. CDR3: CASSRGTGLFEQYF. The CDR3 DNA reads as TGCGCCAGCAGCCGGGGGACAGGGTTGTTCGAGCAGTACTTC.

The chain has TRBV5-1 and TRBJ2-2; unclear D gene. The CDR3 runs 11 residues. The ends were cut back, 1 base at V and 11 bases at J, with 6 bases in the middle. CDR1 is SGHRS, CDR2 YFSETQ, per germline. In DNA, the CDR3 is TGCGCCAGCAGCTTGCTAGGAGAGCTGTTTTTT. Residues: CASSLLGELFF.

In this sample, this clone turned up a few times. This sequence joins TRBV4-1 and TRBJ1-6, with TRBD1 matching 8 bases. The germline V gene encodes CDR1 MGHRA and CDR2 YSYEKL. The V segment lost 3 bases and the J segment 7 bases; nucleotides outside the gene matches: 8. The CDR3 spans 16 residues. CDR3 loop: CASSQADRAGNSPLHF. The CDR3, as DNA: TGCGCCAGCAGCCAGGCGGACAGGGCTGGAAATTCACCCCTCCACTTT.

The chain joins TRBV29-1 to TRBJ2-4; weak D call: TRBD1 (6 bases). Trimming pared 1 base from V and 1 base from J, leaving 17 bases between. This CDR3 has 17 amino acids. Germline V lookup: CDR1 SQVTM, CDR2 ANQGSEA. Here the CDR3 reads CSVEVRIGTGAKNIQYF. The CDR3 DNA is TGCAGCGTTGAAGTTCGGATCGGAACAGGGGCCAAAAACATTCAGTACTTC. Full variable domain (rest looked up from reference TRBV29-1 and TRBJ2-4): SAVISQKPSRDICQRGTSLTIQCQVDSQVTMMFWYRQQPGQSLTLIATANQGSEATYESGFVIDKFPISRPNLTFSTLTVSNMSPEDSSIYLCSVEVRIGTGAKNIQYFGAGTRLSVL.

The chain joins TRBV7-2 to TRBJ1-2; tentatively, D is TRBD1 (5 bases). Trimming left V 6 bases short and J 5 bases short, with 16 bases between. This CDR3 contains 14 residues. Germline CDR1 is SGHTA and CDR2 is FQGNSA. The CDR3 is CASRRRPGKYGYTF. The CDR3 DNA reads TGTGCCAGCAGACGCCGCCCAGGGAAATATGGCTACACCTTC.

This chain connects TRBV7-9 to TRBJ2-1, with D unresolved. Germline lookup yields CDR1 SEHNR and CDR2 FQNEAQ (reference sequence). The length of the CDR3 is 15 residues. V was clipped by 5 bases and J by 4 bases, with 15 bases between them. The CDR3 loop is CASSTPTYWYNEQFF. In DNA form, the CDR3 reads TGTGCCAGCAGCACCCCAACGTACTGGTACAATGAGCAGTTCTTC.